This T cell receptor (beta chain) emerged from a study of CD8+ T cells in alopecia areata. As the sequencing template, cDNA was produced by extracting RNA and reverse transcribing it. Clones were sequenced by immunoSEQ multiplex PCR, and TCRdb holds only the in-frame ones, with some missing. Of approximately 150,000 clones in the sample, approximately 60% were seen once. The CDR3 is 13 amino acids. Between the trimmed V and J ends, which lost 4 bases and 2 bases, there was a span of 11 bases. The V gene's germline CDR1 is SQVTM and CDR2 ANQGSEA. This sequence joins TRBV29-1 and TRBJ2-5; D might be TRBD1 (5 bases). This clonotype was sampled from a human donor in good health. The material sequenced was CD4+ T cells sorted from blood. The CDR3 region has the DNA TGCAGCGTTGCACACAAGGGGCAAGAGACCCAGTACTTC. Translation gives CSVAHKGQETQYF.